Sequencing of this TCR beta chain was carried out in a study of blood T cell repertoires in COVID-19. Donors of Cohort 3 who recovered were those that had two negative PCRs, clearance, or symptom resolution. How the authors handled the data: Amplification of reference gene primers provided the estimated nucleated cell counts. TCRdb's copy holds only in-frame clones and misses some; the assay was immunoSEQ multiplex PCR. That table is the source of V, J and clone size, and D and trimming were worked out from the DNA. Of around 130,000 clones in the sample, roughly 87% are singletons; the top ten hold over 15%. Germline CDR1 SNHLY, CDR2 FYNNEI. CDR3 length: 14 residues. V shed 0 bases and J shed 3 bases, with 9 bases lying between them.

The sample taken for sequencing was PBMCs or T cells enriched from blood (not recorded which). The genes are TRBV2 and TRBJ2-7, with D possibly matching TRBD2 (6 bases). The TCR originated in a man aged 25 to 45 who had recovered from COVID-19. The CDR3 nucleotides are TGTGCCAGCAGTGAAGCGTCGACTAGCTACGAGCAGTACGTC. This translates into CASSEASTSYEQYV.